The text below deals with one T cell receptor beta chain. RNA, at about 0.45 to 1 ug, was reverse transcribed with random hexamers. TCRdb processed the immunoSEQ multiplex PCR reads anew with MiXCR; each CDR3 protein has one entry. This table holds fewer than 300,000 distinct CDR3 sequences, approximately 85% found once. This record comes from a study of CD8 T cells in Susac syndrome. J was trimmed by 2 bases and V by 2 bases; bases with no gene match: 4. This CDR3 is 16 amino acids long. Germline V CDR1 and CDR2: SGHRS, YFSETQ. This chain joins TRBV5-1 and TRBJ2-2; 9 nucleotides line up with TRBD1. The sequenced sample consisted of CD8+ T cells from PBMCs. This sequence originates from a human donor with multiple sclerosis. The CDR3 region has the DNA TGCGCCAGCAGCTTTTCCACAGGGGGCAACACCGGGGAGCTGTTTTTT. Its translation is CASSFSTGGNTGELFF.